The entry that follows covers one T cell receptor beta chain sequence. What it recognizes is unknown. As for time point: blood 2 weeks post-SBRT. Treatment here: 15 Gy SBRT to primary tumor, nephrectomy 4 weeks later. Radiation-treated patients gave blood at baseline, week 2 and week 4. The tumor was a clear cell renal cell carcinoma. This record belongs to a study of radiation and T cells in renal cell carcinoma. Findings and limits, study-wide: In blood, top tumor clones expanded by 2 weeks, shrinking by 4. Pretreatment tumor biopsies were lacking, so baseline clonotypes are unknown.

Sequencing used immunoSEQ multiplex PCR; TCRdb keeps in-frame clones, though not all of them. Of about 49,000 clones detected, 75% to 85% appear once; the ten largest clones hold roughly 30%. The clonotype originates from a woman in her 70s with renal cell carcinoma. The material sequenced was blood, taken from a patient whose treatment included radiotherapy and nephrectomy.

In nucleotides, the CDR3 is TGCGCCAGCAGCCCGGACTCGGAAGAGACCCAGTACTTC. Translating gives CASSPDSEETQYF. This chain uses TRBV5-1 with TRBJ2-5; maybe TRBD2 (5 bases). The CDR3 extends over 13 amino acids. V lost 4 bases and J lost 3, with 10 bases in between. The germline gives CDR1 SGHRS, CDR2 YFSETQ. Combining the CDR3 with reference TRBV5-1 and TRBJ2-5 gives the whole variable domain KAGVTQTPRYLIKTRGQQVTLSCSPISGHRSVSWYQQTPGQGLQFLFEYFSETQRNKGNFPGRFSGRQFSNSRSEMNVSTLELGDSALYLCASSPDSEETQYFGPGTRLLVL.